A single sample is the source of the 24 T cell receptor beta chains below, sequenced in a study of patients and donors after allogeneic stem cell transplantation. TCRdb reprocessed the RT-PCR reads via MiXCR and lists one record per CDR3 protein. The table includes 15,000 to 25,000 distinct CDR3 sequences, 4.5% to 5.5% detected once. Source material: blood, either unsorted or a sorted T cell fraction (not recorded which). The receptors shown here come from a human donor who was either an allogeneic HSCT recipient or a stem cell or donor lymphocyte infusion donor (not recorded which). It is not recorded whose cells these are; they may come from a transplant donor.

This clonotype showed up just a few times. A much larger clone differs from this one at a single base, so this may be a read error. This chain uses TRBV10-1 with TRBJ1-1; D unresolved. The CDR3 is 13 amino acids. CDR1 and CDR2 (germline): WNHNN, SYGVQD (reference sequence). The CDR3 region has the DNA TGCGCCAGCAGTGAACGGACGAACACTGAAGTTTTCTTT. Its protein is CASSERTNTEVFF.

This clonotype was seen ten or more times. The V call is TRBV5-1, the J call TRBJ1-1, with D uncertain. CDR3 length: 11 amino acids. V was clipped by 4 bases and J by 4 bases, with 5 bases between them. CDR1 is SGHRS and CDR2 is YFSETQ in the germline V gene. This CDR3 reads CASSRGTEAFF. The CDR3 nucleotides read TGCGCCAGCAGCCGAGGCACTGAAGCTTTCTTT.

This clonotype was seen ten or more times. The gene calls are TRBV6-1 and TRBJ1-1; D is ambiguous. This CDR3 comprises 14 residues. Trimming stripped 5 bases from V and 0 bases from J, with 10 bases between. Germline values: CDR1 MNHNS, CDR2 SASEGT. The CDR3 spells CASSPPGLNTEAFF. The CDR3, as DNA: TGTGCCAGCAGTCCCCCCGGATTGAACACTGAAGCTTTCTTT.

This clonotype was counted at least ten times. The J gene is TRBJ1-1, the V gene TRBV7-9; perhaps TRBD1 as D (6 bases). The CDR3 length is 14 residues. Looked up from germline, CDR1 is SEHNR and CDR2 is FQNEAQ (reference sequence). Trimming stripped 3 bases from V and 6 bases from J, with 14 bases between. This CDR3 reads CASSLPYRESEAFF. The CDR3 DNA follows: TGTGCCAGCAGCTTGCCCTACAGGGAATCTGAAGCTTTCTTT.

This clonotype came up many times. The chain combines TRBV7-6 with TRBJ2-5; D might be TRBD1 or TRBD2, each matching 5 bases. Per the germline V gene, CDR1 is SGHVS and CDR2 is FNYEAQ. The CDR3 is 14 amino acids. The ends were cut back, 5 bases at V and 3 bases at J, with 13 bases in the middle. CDR3 protein: CASSLQGTEETQYF. The CDR3 DNA reads TGTGCCAGCAGCCTCCAAGGGACCGAAGAGACCCAGTACTTC.

This clonotype has ten or more counts. The rearrangement joins TRBV7-9 to TRBJ2-2; the D call may be TRBD1 or TRBD2 (5 bases each). Germline lookup yields CDR1 SEHNR and CDR2 FQNEAQ (reference sequence). Trimming pared 7 bases from V and 2 bases from J, leaving 17 bases between. The CDR3 totals 16 residues. CDR3 nucleotide sequence: TGTGCCAGCACCCCTCCGGGGCAGGAAAACACCGGGGAGCTGTTTTTT. Residues: CASTPPGQENTGELFF. Drawing the rest from reference TRBV7-9 and TRBJ2-2, the complete variable domain is DTGVSQNPRHKITKRGQNVTFRCDPISEHNRLYWYRQTLGQGPEFLTYFQNEAQLEKSRLLSDRFSAERPKGSFSTLEIQRTEQGDSAMYLCASTPPGQENTGELFFGEGSRLTVL.

This clonotype was seen repeatedly, ten times or more. The rearrangement uses TRBV11-2 and TRBJ2-5, with TRBD2 as a possible D gene (5 bases). Trimming took off 0 bases at V and 2 bases at J, with 13 bases between the two ends. Germline assignment: CDR1 SGHAT and CDR2 FQNNGV. The CDR3 consists of 16 residues. CDR3 residues: CASSLDRTEGQETQYF. DNA for the CDR3: TGTGCCAGCAGCTTAGATAGAACCGAGGGACAAGAGACCCAGTACTTC.

In this sample, this clonotype turned up many times. The genes are TRBV7-9 and TRBJ2-7; possibly TRBD2 for D (5 bases). This CDR3 is built from 14 residues. The ends were cut back, 0 bases at V and 0 bases at J, with 6 bases in the middle. Germline CDR1 is SEHNR and CDR2 is FQNEAQ (reference sequence). CDR3 in DNA: TGTGCCAGCAGCTTAGCCGGGAACTCCTACGAGCAGTACTTC. Translated: CASSLAGNSYEQYF.

This clonotype was detected a few times. This chain uses TRBV7-9 with TRBJ1-1; unclear D gene. The CDR3 length is 13 residues. V was cut by 5 bases and J by 4 bases, with 11 bases left in between. Per the germline V gene, CDR1 is SEHNR and CDR2 is FQNEAQ (reference sequence). The CDR3 reads CASSRDVATEAFF. Here the CDR3 DNA reads TGTGCCAGCAGCAGAGATGTGGCCACTGAAGCTTTCTTT. Full variable domain (outside the CDR3, taken from reference TRBV7-9 and TRBJ1-1): DTGVSQNPRHKITKRGQNVTFRCDPISEHNRLYWYRQTLGQGPEFLTYFQNEAQLEKSRLLSDRFSAERPKGSFSTLEIQRTEQGDSAMYLCASSRDVATEAFFGQGTRLTVV.

This clonotype was observed at least ten times. The gene calls are TRBV7-9 and TRBJ1-4; D call uncertain. V was pared by 8 bases and J by 1 base, with 11 bases between. The CDR3 extends over 14 amino acids. From germline, CDR1 is SEHNR and CDR2 FQNEAQ (reference sequence). The CDR3 coding sequence is TGTGCCAGCGCCGAGCGGCGAACTAATGAAAAACTGTTTTTT. Its protein product is CASAERRTNEKLFF.

The chain uses TRBV4-1 and TRBJ1-6; D is perhaps TRBD1 (5 bases). Trimming cost V 0 bases and J 7 bases, with 10 bases left between them. This CDR3 has 15 amino acids. Germline CDR1 MGHRA, CDR2 YSYEKL. The CDR3 spells CASSQEARVNSPLHF. CDR3 sequence (DNA): TGCGCCAGCAGCCAAGAGGCCAGGGTGAATTCACCCCTCCACTTT.

This clonotype was counted ten times or more. The chain employs TRBV5-1 and TRBJ2-2, with 7 nucleotides matching TRBD2. V shed 3 bases and J 1 base; nucleotides not matched to a gene: 3. The CDR3 is 15 amino acids. CDR1 and CDR2 from the germline V gene are SGHRS and YFSETQ. As DNA, the CDR3 is TGCGCCAGCAGCTGGGGGGGAATGAACACCGGGGAGCTGTTTTTT. Amino acids: CASSWGGMNTGELFF.

This clonotype has at least ten counts. The chain employs TRBV6-1 and TRBJ1-1; 8 nucleotides agree with TRBD1. The trim removed 5 bases at V and 2 bases at J, leaving 10 bases unmatched. Germline CDR1 reads MNHNS; CDR2 reads SASEGT. This CDR3 contains 16 residues. CDR3 DNA: TGTGCCAGCAGTCCCGGGACAGGAGGGGGTAACACTGAAGCTTTCTTT. Its translation is CASSPGTGGGNTEAFF.

This clonotype was observed many times. CDR3 DNA sequence: TGTGCCAGCAGCCCCTACTATGGGACAGGGGGCAATCAGCCCCAGCATTTT. It encodes CASSPYYGTGGNQPQHF. The V and J genes are TRBV4-2 and TRBJ1-5, with 10 nucleotides matching TRBD1. After removal of 4 bases from V and 2 bases from J, the junction contained 8 bases not matched to a gene. The CDR3 is made up of 17 amino acids. Germline values: CDR1 LGHNA, CDR2 YNFKEQ.

J is TRBJ1-2 and V is TRBV28; D call uncertain. CDR3 length: 13 residues. V lost 4 bases and J 7 bases, leaving 13 bases between the germline ends. Germline V CDR1 and CDR2: MDHEN, SYDVKM. CDR3 residues: CASSSPPNGGYTF. The CDR3 DNA reads TGTGCCAGCAGTTCCCCTCCAAACGGTGGCTACACCTTC.

This clonotype was seen ten or more times. V and J are TRBV7-9 and TRBJ2-3; D may be TRBD1 or TRBD2 (6 bases each). The ends were cut back, 5 bases at V and 1 base at J, with 19 bases in the middle. CDR3 length equals 17 residues. The germline gives CDR1 SEHNR, CDR2 FQNEAQ (reference sequence). The CDR3 here is CASSLGGSGTRTDTQYF. DNA for the CDR3: TGTGCCAGCAGCCTGGGGGGTTCCGGGACACGCACAGATACGCAGTATTTT.

The chain employs TRBV11-2 and TRBJ2-1; TRBD2 matches 8 bases. CDR1 is SGHAT and CDR2 is FQNNGV in the germline V gene. Trimming cost V 1 base and J 5 bases; bases outside gene matches: 7. This CDR3 is 16 amino acids long. In DNA form, the CDR3 reads TGTGCCAGCAGCTTAGCATTGGCTAGCGGGCACAATGAGCAGTTCTTC. Its translation: CASSLALASGHNEQFF.

The sample holds a few counts of this clonotype. This chain connects TRBV6-5 to TRBJ1-1; D might be TRBD1 (5 bases). The length of the CDR3 is 14 residues. Deletions cut 4 bases from V and 5 bases from J, with 14 bases between. Germline V lookup: CDR1 MNHEY, CDR2 SVGAGI. CDR3 coding DNA: TGTGCCAGCAGTTCTTGGGGCCTGGGGACTGAAGCTTTCTTT. This translates into CASSSWGLGTEAFF.

Ten or more counts support this clonotype. The chain uses TRBV2 and TRBJ1-2, with TRBD1 matching 9 bases. The CDR3 extends over 11 amino acids. Trimming cost V 10 bases and J 8 bases; bases outside gene matches: 5. CDR1 and CDR2 from the germline V gene are SNHLY and FYNNEI. The CDR3 bases are TGTGCCACCGGACAGGGGAGCGGCTACACCTTC. Encoded protein: CATGQGSGYTF.

This clonotype was seen ten or more times. CDR3 sequence: CASSPERLSGYTF. CDR3 nucleotides: TGTGCCAGCTCACCAGAACGGCTCAGTGGCTACACCTTC. The V call is TRBV18, the J call TRBJ1-2; D gene ambiguous. There are 13 residues in the CDR3. Germline values: CDR1 KGHSH, CDR2 LQKENI. V lost 2 bases to trimming and J lost 7 bases, with 11 bases between them.

This clonotype was recorded at least ten times. The chain recombines TRBV2 with TRBJ1-5; 8 bases map to TRBD1. The CDR3 sequence is 15 residues long. Germline V gene data show CDR1 as SNHLY and CDR2 as FYNNEI. V was clipped by 2 bases and J by 5 bases; unmatched bases: 5. The CDR3 DNA reads as TGTGCCAGCAGTGAATCGGACAGGGTGGATCAGCCCCAGCATTTT. This gives the protein CASSESDRVDQPQHF.

This clonotype came up many times. The gene calls are TRBV9 and TRBJ2-7; D gene uncertain. V shed 0 bases and J shed 0 bases, with 7 bases lying between them. From germline, CDR1 is SGDLS and CDR2 YYNGEE. The CDR3 covers 14 residues. CDR3 bases: TGTGCCAGCAGCGTAGCCTCTAGCTCCTACGAGCAGTACTTC. Translation: CASSVASSSYEQYF. Complete variable domain (other parts from reference TRBV9 and TRBJ2-7): DSGVTQTPKHLITATGQRVTLRCSPRSGDLSVYWYQQSLDQGLQFLIQYYNGEERAKGNILERFSAQQFPDLHSELNLSSLELGDSALYFCASSVASSSYEQYFGPGTRLTVT.

This clonotype was seen only a few times. V is TRBV19 and J is TRBJ1-5; D is perhaps TRBD1 (6 bases). V lost 6 bases and J 4 bases, leaving 19 bases between the germline ends. Germline values: CDR1 LNHDA, CDR2 SQIVND (reference sequence). The CDR3 runs 16 residues. The CDR3 sequence is CASRITQRGANQPQHF. In DNA form, the CDR3 reads TGTGCCAGTAGAATCACTCAAAGGGGGGCAAATCAGCCCCAGCATTTT.

A few counts support this clonotype. V is TRBV7-9 and J is TRBJ2-7; D is unresolved. With 2 bases removed from V and 0 bases from J, the gap between germline ends came to 2 bases. The CDR3 loop spans 12 amino acids. Germline CDR1 is SEHNR and CDR2 is FQNEAQ (reference sequence). The CDR3 coding sequence is TGTGCCAGCAGCTTAAACTCCTACGAGCAGTACTTC. This sequence encodes CASSLNSYEQYF. Full variable domain (missing parts from reference TRBV7-9 and TRBJ2-7): DTGVSQNPRHKITKRGQNVTFRCDPISEHNRLYWYRQTLGQGPEFLTYFQNEAQLEKSRLLSDRFSAERPKGSFSTLEIQRTEQGDSAMYLCASSLNSYEQYFGPGTRLTVT.